The sequence of this TCR beta chain was determined in a study of T-cell memory formation after mild COVID-19 (dated by TCRdb to about 2021). General notes on the study: TCR sequence clusters from the two donors were largely donor specific. Two young, previously healthy adult volunteers made up the cohort, one male and one female. Longitudinal TCRalpha and TCRbeta repertoire sequencing tracked T-cell clones expanding and contracting after mild COVID-19 in a couple of donors. Broad study findings and their caveats: SARS-CoV-2 specificity of the second-wave clones peaking on day 37 was not confirmed. Only a couple of mild cases were covered by the study, and larger cohorts that include severe cases with pre-infection samples were considered necessary. Contracting CD4+ clones were located mainly in the CM and EM memory subsets, whereas CD8+ clones were found to be enriched in EMRA. Clones contracting from day 15 to 85 had balanced CD4/CD8 phenotypes, while a second wave expanding from day 15 to 37 was biased towards CD4+. Some responding clones were detected in pre-infection memory, suggesting pre-existing cross-reactive memory T cells joined the SARS-CoV-2 response.

V is cut by 6 bases and J by 2 bases, and the space between the germline ends is 13 bases. The CDR3, cysteine through phenylalanine, is 14 amino acids long. This entry keeps only the CDR3 DNA: 42 bases, framed from base 1. CDR1 and CDR2 are read off the germline V gene (reference sequence) as MNHEY and SMNVEV. As for this clonotype: Its cognate antigen has yet to be identified. No much larger clone exists at a distance of one base, and base qualities are not known.

PBMCs were isolated by Ficoll-Paque density gradient centrifugation. The data were produced on an Illumina NovaSeq 6000. TCRalpha and TCRbeta cDNA libraries were built by 5'RACE with constant-segment primers, adding sample barcodes and unique molecular identifiers. Trizol reagent was used to extract RNA from every sample. Amplification of the libraries took two PCR steps, and the second step added a second sample barcode plus Illumina TruSeq adapters. Sequencing of libraries was performed on an Illumina NovaSeq with 2 x 150 bp paired-end reads. On the authors' methods: The reads were demultiplexed and collapsed into UMI-guided consensus sequences using migec v1.2.7. Using mixcr v2.1.11, UMI consensuses were aligned to TRA and TRB V and J templates and then assembled into clonotypes. Clonotypes were classified as expanded or contracted when called significant by both edgeR and NoisET, with noise models trained on biological replicates. edgeR calls used a false discovery rate-adjusted p below 0.01 and a log2 fold-change threshold of 1. As an exploratory analysis of dynamics, max-normalized trajectories of the 1000 most abundant clonotypes were examined by PCA with hierarchical clustering. The CD4 or CD8 phenotype of responding clones was assigned using the separately sequenced CD4+ and CD8+ repertoires. TCRdb reworked the public reads: Q25 trimming with fastp, MiXCR clone assembly, productive beta chains retained. Identical CDR3 protein sequences are pooled into one entry, listed with their most common genes and DNA. TCRdb, not the authors, supplied the V and J calls. Across this sample there are about 560,000 distinct CDR3 sequences, with about 20% seen only once. The top ten hold around 7.7% of the sample.

The source is an adult woman who had mild COVID-19 (a few samples of this study predate the infection). The sample titles of this study are shuffled in the database, so cell type and time point are left out; the donor was told from shared clones. The chain is made from TRBV27 and TRBJ2-5, with no confidently assigned D gene. The specimen sequenced was PBMCs or a T cell subset sorted from them (not recorded which). The DNA sequence is as follows: TGTGCCAGCAGCCCAAGCAGCCTTCAAGAGACCCAGTACTTC. Its coded protein is CASSPSSLQETQYF.